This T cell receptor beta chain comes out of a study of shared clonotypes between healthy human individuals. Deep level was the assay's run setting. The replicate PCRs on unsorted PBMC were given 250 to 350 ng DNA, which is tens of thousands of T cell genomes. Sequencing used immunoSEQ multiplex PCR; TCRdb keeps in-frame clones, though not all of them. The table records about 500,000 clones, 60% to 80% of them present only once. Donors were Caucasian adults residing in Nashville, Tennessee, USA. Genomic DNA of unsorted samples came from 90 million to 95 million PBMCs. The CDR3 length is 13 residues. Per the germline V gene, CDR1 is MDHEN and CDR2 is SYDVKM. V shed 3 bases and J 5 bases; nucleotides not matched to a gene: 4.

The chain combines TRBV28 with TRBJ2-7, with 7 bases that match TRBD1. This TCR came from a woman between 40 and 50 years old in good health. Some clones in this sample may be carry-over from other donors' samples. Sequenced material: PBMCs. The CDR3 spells CASSFRDRDEQYF. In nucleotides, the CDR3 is TGTGCCAGCAGTTTTAGAGACAGGGACGAGCAGTACTTC.